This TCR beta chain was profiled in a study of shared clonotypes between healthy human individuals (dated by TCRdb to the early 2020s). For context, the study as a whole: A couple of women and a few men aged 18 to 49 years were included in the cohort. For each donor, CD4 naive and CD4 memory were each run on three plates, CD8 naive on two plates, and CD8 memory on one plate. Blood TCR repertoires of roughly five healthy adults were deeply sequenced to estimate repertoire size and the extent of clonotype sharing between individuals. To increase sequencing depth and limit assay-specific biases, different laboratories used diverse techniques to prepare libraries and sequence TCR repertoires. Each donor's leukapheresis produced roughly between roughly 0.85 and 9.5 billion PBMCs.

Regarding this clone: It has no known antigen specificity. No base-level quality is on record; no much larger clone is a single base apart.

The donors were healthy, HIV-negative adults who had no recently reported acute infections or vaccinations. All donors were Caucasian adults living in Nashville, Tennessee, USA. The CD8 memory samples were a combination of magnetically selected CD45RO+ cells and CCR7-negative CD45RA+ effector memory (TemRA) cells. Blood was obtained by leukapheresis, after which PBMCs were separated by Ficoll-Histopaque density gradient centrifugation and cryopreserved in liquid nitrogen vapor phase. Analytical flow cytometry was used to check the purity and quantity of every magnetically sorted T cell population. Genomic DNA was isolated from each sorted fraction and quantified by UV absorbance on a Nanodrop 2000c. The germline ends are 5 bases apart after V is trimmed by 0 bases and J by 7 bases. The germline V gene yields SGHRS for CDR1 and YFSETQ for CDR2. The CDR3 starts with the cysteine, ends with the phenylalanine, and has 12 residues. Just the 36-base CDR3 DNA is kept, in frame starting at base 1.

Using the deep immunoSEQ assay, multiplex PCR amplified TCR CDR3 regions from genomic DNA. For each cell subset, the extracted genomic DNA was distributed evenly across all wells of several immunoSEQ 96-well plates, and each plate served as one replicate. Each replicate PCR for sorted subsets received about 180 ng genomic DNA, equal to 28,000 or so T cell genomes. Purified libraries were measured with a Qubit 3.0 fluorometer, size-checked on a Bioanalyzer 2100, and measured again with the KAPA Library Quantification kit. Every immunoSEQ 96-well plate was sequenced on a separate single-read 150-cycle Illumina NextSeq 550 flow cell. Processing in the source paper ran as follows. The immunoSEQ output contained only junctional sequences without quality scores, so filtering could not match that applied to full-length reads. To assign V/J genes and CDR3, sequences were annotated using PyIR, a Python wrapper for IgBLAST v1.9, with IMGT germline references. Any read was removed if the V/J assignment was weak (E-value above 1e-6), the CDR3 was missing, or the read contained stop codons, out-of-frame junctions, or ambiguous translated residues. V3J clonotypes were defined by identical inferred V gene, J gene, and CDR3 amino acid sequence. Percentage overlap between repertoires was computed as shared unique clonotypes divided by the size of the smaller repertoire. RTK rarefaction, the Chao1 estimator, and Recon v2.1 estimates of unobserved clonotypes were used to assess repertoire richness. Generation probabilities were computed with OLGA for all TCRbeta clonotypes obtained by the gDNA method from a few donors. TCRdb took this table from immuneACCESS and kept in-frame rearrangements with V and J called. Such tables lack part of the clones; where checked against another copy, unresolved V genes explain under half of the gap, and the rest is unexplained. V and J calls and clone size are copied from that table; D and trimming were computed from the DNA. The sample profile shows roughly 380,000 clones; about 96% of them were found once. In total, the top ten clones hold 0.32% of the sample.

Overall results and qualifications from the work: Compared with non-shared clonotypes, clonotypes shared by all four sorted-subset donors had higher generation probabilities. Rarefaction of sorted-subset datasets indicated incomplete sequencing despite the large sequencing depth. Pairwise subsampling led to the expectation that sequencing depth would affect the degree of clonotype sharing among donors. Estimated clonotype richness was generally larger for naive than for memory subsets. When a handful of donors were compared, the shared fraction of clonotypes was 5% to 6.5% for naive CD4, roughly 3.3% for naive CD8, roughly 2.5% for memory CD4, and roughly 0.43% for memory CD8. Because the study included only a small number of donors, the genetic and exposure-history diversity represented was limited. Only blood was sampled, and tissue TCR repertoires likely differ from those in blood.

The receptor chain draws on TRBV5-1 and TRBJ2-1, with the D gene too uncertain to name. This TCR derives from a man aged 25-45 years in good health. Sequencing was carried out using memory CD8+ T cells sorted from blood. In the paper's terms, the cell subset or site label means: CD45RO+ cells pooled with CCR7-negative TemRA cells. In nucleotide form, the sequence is TGCGCCAGCAGCTTGGGCGAGAATGAGCAGTTCTTC. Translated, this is CASSLGENEQFF.